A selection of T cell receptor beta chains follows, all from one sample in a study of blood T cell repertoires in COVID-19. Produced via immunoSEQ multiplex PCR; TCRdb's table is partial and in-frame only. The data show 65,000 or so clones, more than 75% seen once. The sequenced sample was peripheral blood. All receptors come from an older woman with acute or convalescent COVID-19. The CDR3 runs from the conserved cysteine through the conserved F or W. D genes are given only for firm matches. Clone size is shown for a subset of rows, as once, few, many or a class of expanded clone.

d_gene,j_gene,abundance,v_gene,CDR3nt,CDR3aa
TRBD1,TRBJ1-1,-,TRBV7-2,TGTGCCAGCAGCTTAGTCGGCAGGGGGTACACTGAAGCTTTCTTT,CASSLVGRGYTEAFF
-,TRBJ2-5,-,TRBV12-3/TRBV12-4,TGTGCCAGCAGCCACGGGGAGACCCAGTACTTC,CASSHGETQYF
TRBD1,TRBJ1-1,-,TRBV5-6,TGTGCCAGCATTCCTACAGGGGGCGAGGGGAACACTGAAGCTTTCTTT,CASIPTGGEGNTEAFF
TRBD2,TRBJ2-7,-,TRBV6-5,TGTGCCAGCAGTCGTACTAGCGGGAGCTACGAGCAGTACTTC,CASSRTSGSYEQYF
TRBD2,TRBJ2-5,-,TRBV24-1,TGTGCCACCAGTGATTTAAGTTGGCGGGAGGGCCGGCGGCAAGAGACCCAGTACTTC,CATSDLSWREGRRQETQYF
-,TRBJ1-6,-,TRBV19,TGTGCCAGTTCCCCCGCCGGGAGTAATTCACCCCTCCACTTT,CASSPAGSNSPLHF
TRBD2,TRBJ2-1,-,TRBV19,TGTGCCAGTACCCAAACTAGCGGGAGGGCCTCCTACAATGAGCAGTTCTTC,CASTQTSGRASYNEQFF
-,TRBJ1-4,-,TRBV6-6,TGTGCCAGCAGTTTACAGGGTGCAAATGAAAAACTGTTTTTT,CASSLQGANEKLFF
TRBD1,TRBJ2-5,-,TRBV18,TGTGCCAGCTCACGCTCACAGGGGAGCGAGACCCAGTACTTC,CASSRSQGSETQYF
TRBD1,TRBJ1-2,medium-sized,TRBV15,TGTGCCACCAGCAGAGCGGGGCAGGGGGTTCACTATGGCTACACCTTC,CATSRAGQGVHYGYTF
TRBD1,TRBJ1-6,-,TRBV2,TGTGCCAGCAGCTCCGGGACAGTCAACTTT,CASSSGTVNF
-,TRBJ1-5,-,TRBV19,TGTGCCAGTAATTTCCGGGATCAGCCCCAGCATTTT,CASNFRDQPQHF
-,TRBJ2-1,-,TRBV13,TGTGCCAGCAGCTATCGAGGAAACAATGAGCAGTTCTTC,CASSYRGNNEQFF
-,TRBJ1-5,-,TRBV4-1,TGCGCCAGCAGCCCAGATTATACTTATAGCAATCAGCCCCAGCATTTT,CASSPDYTYSNQPQHF
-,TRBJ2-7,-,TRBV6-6,TGTGCCAGCAGTACAATGGGGGCGTCTGACTCCTACGAGCAGTACTTC,CASSTMGASDSYEQYF
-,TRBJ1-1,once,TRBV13,TGTGCCAGCAGGGAGGGTGCTGAAGCTTTCTTT,CASREGAEAFF
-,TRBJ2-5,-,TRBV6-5,TGTGCCAGCAGTTATTTCGTATCACTCCAAGAGACCCAGTACTTC,CASSYFVSLQETQYF
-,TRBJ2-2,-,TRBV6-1,TGTGCCAGCAGTGAACAGGGCCGGACCGGGGAGCTGTTTTTT,CASSEQGRTGELFF
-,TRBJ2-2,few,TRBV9,TGTGCCAGCAGCTATGGACTCGACACCGGGGAGCTGTTTTTT,CASSYGLDTGELFF
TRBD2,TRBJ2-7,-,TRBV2,TGTGCCAGCGCCAGGACTAGCGGGAGGGCCTACGAGCAGTACTTC,CASARTSGRAYEQYF
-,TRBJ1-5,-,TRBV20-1,TGCAGTGCTTCCGATGGGGCTGGTGCGTTTTTT,CSASDGAGAFF
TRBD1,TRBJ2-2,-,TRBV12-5,TGTGCTAGTGGTTTCTTAGGGACAGGGCAGGCCGGGGAGCTGTTTTTT,CASGFLGTGQAGELFF
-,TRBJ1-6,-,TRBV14,TGTGCCAGCAGCTTACAGGGTCGGGACAATTCACCCCTCCACTTT,CASSLQGRDNSPLHF
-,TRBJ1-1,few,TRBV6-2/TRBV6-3,TGTGCCAGCAGTTACCCCAGGAACACTGAAGCTTTCTTT,CASSYPRNTEAFF
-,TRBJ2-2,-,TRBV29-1,TGCAGCGTCCCTGTGTTAGGGGAGCTGTTTTTT,CSVPVLGELFF